This T cell receptor beta chain was captured in a study of blood T cell repertoires in COVID-19 (TCRdb year 2020). About the study as a whole: Samples covering the acute and convalescent phases of COVID-19 were provided by collaborators in the United States, Italy and Spain. The material from the prospective study consisted of cDNA or gDNA derived from T cells, B-cell-depleted T cells, or PBMCs. Deeply sampled blood TCRbeta repertoires from subjects exposed to, actively infected with, or recovered from COVID-19 were included in the dataset. A de-identified subject ID, COVID-19 status, age in years and sex were almost always included in the sample metadata. The samples were drawn from two sources: the first 160 participants of the ongoing ImmuneRACE study, and 1,254 subjects contributed by 6 global collaborators. The repertoires were released in a freely available public database intended as a resource for research on the immune response to SARS-CoV-2. Where HLA class I and class II types were available, the types were taken from metadata supplied by the sample provider, not from assay-based typing.

Concerning this clone itself: The clone's antigen remains unknown. No base-level quality is on record; no much larger clone is a single base apart.

Collaborating institutions collected whole blood in K2EDTA tubes following their own protocols. For TCRbeta analysis, collaborators shipped samples as frozen whole blood, isolated PBMCs, or DNA extracted from either of those sample types. The junction carries 11 bases between V and J, which are trimmed by 4 bases and 7 bases respectively. The germline V gene (reference sequence) yields SGHKS for CDR1 and YYEKEE for CDR2. The CDR3, from cysteine to phenylalanine, totals 13 residues. Only the CDR3 region is kept as DNA, spanning 39 bases read in frame from base 1. The immunoSEQ Assay, a bias-controlled multiplex PCR, was used to amplify TCRbeta CDR3 regions from genomic DNA. Turning to the authors' computational methods: The number of nucleated cells in each sample was estimated by amplification of reference gene primers within the assay. Sequence reads were collapsed and filtered to measure the absolute abundance of every unique TCRbeta CDR3 rearrangement. For each sample, productive Simpson clonality was calculated by taking the square root of Simpson's diversity index across productive rearrangements. TCRdb retrieved this table from immuneACCESS and kept in-frame rearrangements only. Not all clones are present; in checked studies, unresolved V genes account for under half, and no reason is known for the remainder. D and trimming were read from the DNA, whereas the V and J calls and clone size are those reported in that table. The sample has 250,000 or so clones on record, nearly 85% of them singletons. 5.5% of the sample lies in the top ten.

General study outcomes and caveats: Clinical and demographic metadata were provided uncurated, with the amount varying by source and participant.

The V gene is TRBV5-5 and the J gene is TRBJ2-2; a tentative D match to TRBD1 spans 6 bases. Sample: peripheral blood. The sequence came from a human donor in a cohort sampled during active COVID-19. For the CDR3, the sequence is CASSGTRIGELFF. The DNA sequence is TGTGCCAGCAGCGGGACAAGGATCGGGGAGCTGTTTTTT.